The clone carrying this TCR beta chain qualifies as medium-sized. TCRdb re-called the PCR reads through MiXCR, storing one row per CDR3 protein. The table shows 5,000 to 6,000 distinct CDR3 sequences, with 50% occurring only once. CDR1 MRHNA and CDR2 SNTAGT come from the germline V gene. The CDR3 is 15 amino acids. The V segment lost 2 bases and the J segment 7 bases; nucleotides outside the gene matches: 3. This sample was taken from a study of CD4 and CD8 cells across lung adenocarcinoma regions. Donors had localized lung adenocarcinoma, a non-small cell lung cancer. The V and J genes are TRBV6-4 and TRBJ2-1; 12 bases are shared with TRBD2. Sample: CD4+ T cells from the margin of a lung tumor. This sequence originates from a male donor with lung adenocarcinoma. The CD4 and CD8 labels of this study may be unreliable. The CDR3 DNA is TGTGCCAGCAGTGACCTAGCGGGAGGGGTTAATGAGCAGTTCTTC. Translating it yields CASSDLAGGVNEQFF.